The next 22 T cell receptor beta chains were all read from a single sample in a study of blood T cell repertoires in COVID-19. Clones were sequenced by immunoSEQ multiplex PCR, and TCRdb holds only the in-frame ones, with some missing. The table includes approximately 230,000 clones, 85% to 90% detected once. The source material was PBMCs or T cells enriched from blood (not recorded which). The receptors were gathered from a man aged 40-49 years who had recovered from COVID-19.

The rearrangement uses TRBV28 and TRBJ2-5; D is perhaps TRBD1 (6 bases). The CDR3 sequence is 15 residues long. V shed 2 bases and J shed 5 bases, with 15 bases lying between them. Germline lookup yields CDR1 MDHEN and CDR2 SYDVKM. In DNA, the CDR3 is TGTGCCAGCAGTTTACCTCGGACAGAATGGGAGACCCAGTACTTC. Translated: CASSLPRTEWETQYF.

The chain recombines TRBV5-4 with TRBJ2-2, with 14 bases identical to TRBD2. Trimming at V came to 7 bases and at J to 0 bases, leaving 5 bases not matched to a gene. The CDR3 spans 17 residues. Germline V CDR1 and CDR2: SGHNT, YYREEE (reference sequence). This CDR3 reads CASEGLAGDSNTGELFF. The CDR3 bases are TGTGCCAGCGAGGGACTAGCGGGGGATTCGAACACCGGGGAGCTGTTTTTT.

The chain uses TRBV9 and TRBJ1-4; the D is unclear. The CDR3 is 15 residues long. The germline V gene has CDR1 SGDLS and CDR2 YYNGEE. V gave up 0 bases and J gave up 0 bases, with 6 bases separating them. CDR3 amino acids: CASSVGAATNEKLFF. The DNA of the CDR3 is TGTGCCAGCAGCGTAGGGGCAGCAACTAATGAAAAACTGTTTTTT. Full variable domain (remainder filled in from reference TRBV9 and TRBJ1-4): DSGVTQTPKHLITATGQRVTLRCSPRSGDLSVYWYQQSLDQGLQFLIQYYNGEERAKGNILERFSAQQFPDLHSELNLSSLELGDSALYFCASSVGAATNEKLFFGSGTQLSVL.

This clone has just one count. The gene calls are TRBV6-4 and TRBJ2-7, with TRBD2 matching over 8 bases. From germline, CDR1 is MRHNA and CDR2 SNTAGT. After removal of 3 bases from V and 6 bases from J, the junction contained 7 bases not matched to a gene. The CDR3 spans 14 residues. For the CDR3, the DNA is TGTGCCAGCAGTGAGAGTGGGACTAGGGGCGAGCAGTACTTC. This sequence encodes CASSESGTRGEQYF.

This clone occurred once. J is TRBJ2-3 and V is TRBV24-1; weak D call: TRBD2 (7 bases). Germline values: CDR1 KGHDR, CDR2 SFDVKD. V was shortened by 2 bases and J by 5 bases, with 10 bases between the two germline ends. This CDR3 is 14 amino acids long. CDR3 in DNA: TGTGCCACCAGTGATTCGGGGGGCGGAGATACGCAGTATTTT. Its protein is CATSDSGGGDTQYF.

The chain joins TRBV7-9 to TRBJ1-5, with D unclear. CDR3 length: 16 amino acids. Trimming took 4 bases from V and 5 from J, leaving 18 bases between them. Per germline, CDR1 SEHNR and CDR2 FQNEAQ (reference sequence). The CDR3 bases are TGTGCCAGCAGCTCCTCGGCGGGAGGAGGTCATCAGCCCCAGCATTTT. Translating gives CASSSSAGGGHQPQHF.

V gene TRBV19 combines with J gene TRBJ1-5, with D unclear. The CDR3 is made up of 15 amino acids. CDR1 is LNHDA, CDR2 SQIVND, per germline (reference sequence). Trimming stripped 2 bases from V and 2 bases from J, with 10 bases between. CDR3 residues: CASSIMEEGNQPQHF. The CDR3 DNA reads as TGTGCCAGTAGTATAATGGAGGAGGGCAATCAGCCCCAGCATTTT.

V gene TRBV15 combines with J gene TRBJ2-1; 11 nucleotides align to TRBD1. The CDR3 is made up of 14 amino acids. Germline V gene lookup returns CDR1 LNHNV and CDR2 YYDKDF (reference sequence). The junction had 1 base not matched to a gene; V was cut back by 3 bases and J by 6 bases. Here the CDR3 DNA reads TGTGCCACCAGCAGCGGGACAGGGGGCAATGAGCAGTTCTTC. It codes for CATSSGTGGNEQFF.

The chain recombines TRBV7-8 with TRBJ1-5; D gene ambiguous. The germline CDR1 and CDR2 sequences are SGHVS and FQNEAQ. V was clipped by 2 bases and J by 0 bases, with 11 bases between them. This CDR3 comprises 16 residues. The CDR3 is CASSLNPGNSNQPQHF. CDR3 bases: TGTGCCAGCAGCTTAAACCCGGGGAATAGCAATCAGCCCCAGCATTTT.

V usage is TRBV27 and J usage is TRBJ1-1; D gene unclear. The CDR3 sequence is 14 residues long. CDR1 MNHEY and CDR2 SMNVEV come from the germline V gene (reference sequence). The ends were cut back, 3 bases at V and 1 base at J, with 9 bases in the middle. The CDR3 DNA sequence: TGTGCCAGCAGTTTCGCGGGAGCGAACACTGAAGCTTTCTTT. Protein sequence: CASSFAGANTEAFF.

This chain uses TRBV5-1 with TRBJ2-1, with 14 bases fitting TRBD2. V lost 4 bases and J lost 10; bases outside the gene matches: 7. Germline V gene data show CDR1 as SGHRS and CDR2 as YFSETQ. This CDR3 contains 15 residues. The chain's CDR3 is CASSLRLAGGGEQFF. In nucleotides, the CDR3 is TGCGCCAGCAGCCTGCGACTAGCGGGAGGGGGGGAGCAGTTCTTC.

The J gene is TRBJ1-2, the V gene TRBV3-1 (or the pseudogene TRBV3-2), with D unresolved. The V end lost 2 bases, the J end lost 2 bases, and 6 bases lay between the germline ends. The CDR3 has 13 residues. CDR1 is LGHDT, CDR2 YNNKEL, per germline (reference sequence). The CDR3 nucleotides read TGTGCCAGCAGCCAACACGAGAACTATGGCTACACCTTC. Encoded protein: CASSQHENYGYTF.

V gene TRBV18 combines with J gene TRBJ1-3; D unresolved. Germline CDR1 is KGHSH and CDR2 is LQKENI. The CDR3 covers 16 residues. Trimming left V 3 bases short and J 0 bases short, with 12 bases between. The CDR3 here is CASSPPRRSSGNTIYF. The CDR3 bases are TGTGCCAGCTCACCCCCCCGACGGAGCTCTGGAAACACCATATATTTT.

This sequence joins TRBV29-1 and TRBJ1-2; no reliable D call. Deletions cut 4 bases from V and 6 bases from J, with 15 bases between. The CDR3 spans 13 residues. The germline V gene has CDR1 SQVTM and CDR2 ANQGSEA. CDR3 in DNA: TGCAGCGTTGTCCCTTCTGGGGAGGATGGCTACACCTTC. Encoded protein: CSVVPSGEDGYTF.

This clone was detected a few times. The chain couples TRBV4-2 to TRBJ2-1; D possibly corresponds to TRBD2 (6 bases). The V end lost 3 bases, the J end lost 4 bases, and 16 bases lay between the germline ends. This CDR3 is built from 16 residues. Germline V gives CDR1 LGHNA, CDR2 YNFKEQ. The CDR3 reads CASSHVRDLAYNEQFF. The CDR3, as DNA: TGTGCCAGCAGCCATGTACGGGACTTAGCTTACAATGAGCAGTTCTTC.

J is TRBJ1-4 and V is TRBV5-1; TRBD1 aligns across 8 bases. In germline, CDR1 is SGHRS, CDR2 YFSETQ. Trimming at V came to 2 bases and at J to 7 bases, leaving 10 bases not matched to a gene. The CDR3 has 16 residues. CDR3 coding DNA: TGCGCCAGCAGCTTTGCTCAGGGGGCGGACGGTGAAAAACTGTTTTTT. This encodes CASSFAQGADGEKLFF.

V and J are TRBV4-1 and TRBJ2-7; D call uncertain. Trimming removed 3 bases at V and 2 bases at J, with 8 bases between. There are 13 residues in the CDR3. Germline V lookup: CDR1 MGHRA, CDR2 YSYEKL. The CDR3 loop reads CASSHTTTYEQYF. In DNA, the CDR3 is TGCGCCAGCAGCCACACCACAACCTACGAGCAGTACTTC.

V and J are TRBV13 and TRBJ2-5; tentative D call: TRBD1 (6 bases). CDR1 is PRHDT, CDR2 FYEKMQ, per germline (reference sequence). The V end was cut by 0 bases, the J end by 5 bases, with 13 bases between. This CDR3 is built from 15 residues. The CDR3 is CASSLGGDTWETQYF. CDR3 DNA: TGTGCCAGCAGCTTAGGGGGGGACACGTGGGAGACCCAGTACTTC.

The chain carries TRBV28 and TRBJ2-3; tentatively, D is TRBD2 (5 bases). Germline V gene sequence: CDR1 MDHEN, CDR2 SYDVKM. With 4 bases removed from V and 2 bases from J, the gap between germline ends came to 13 bases. CDR3 length: 15 residues. Here the CDR3 reads CASSYGSGSTDTQYF. CDR3 nucleotides: TGTGCCAGCAGTTACGGGTCGGGGTCCACAGATACGCAGTATTTT. The full variable domain, with the rest looked up from reference TRBV28 and TRBJ2-3, is DVKVTQSSRYLVKRTGEKVFLECVQDMDHENMFWYRQDPGLGLRLIYFSYDVKMKEKGDIPEGYSVSREKKERFSLILESASTNQTSMYLCASSYGSGSTDTQYFGPGTRLTVL.

This clone was observed a handful of times. The CDR3 coding sequence is TGTGCCAGCAGTGAAGAGACAGGGGTCGTGAAAGGAGAGACCCAGTACTTC. Its translation is CASSEETGVVKGETQYF. The genes are TRBV6-4 and TRBJ2-5; TRBD1 matches 8 bases. The germline CDR1 and CDR2 sequences are MRHNA and SNTAGT. V dropped 3 bases and J dropped 4; count of bases not matched to a gene: 13. This CDR3 region has 17 residues.

The chain uses TRBV19 and TRBJ1-1; 8 bases match TRBD1. Per the germline V gene, CDR1 is LNHDA and CDR2 is SQIVND (reference sequence). After removal of 7 bases from V and 1 base from J, the junction contained 8 bases not matched to a gene. This CDR3 comprises 15 residues. For the CDR3, the DNA is TGTGCCAGTACCCAGCCCGGGACAGGGAACACTGAAGCTTTCTTT. Amino acids: CASTQPGTGNTEAFF.

Turning to this clone: The junction differs from germline at one of its ends, possibly a read error. The chain has TRBV7-7 and TRBJ2-3, with D perhaps TRBD1 (5 bases). Germline CDR1 and CDR2: SSHAT and FNYEAQ (reference sequence). This CDR3 has 15 residues. CDR3: CASSLVGALTDTQYF. DNA for the CDR3: TGTGCTAGCAGCTTAGTTGGGGCCCTCACAGATACGCAGTATTTT.